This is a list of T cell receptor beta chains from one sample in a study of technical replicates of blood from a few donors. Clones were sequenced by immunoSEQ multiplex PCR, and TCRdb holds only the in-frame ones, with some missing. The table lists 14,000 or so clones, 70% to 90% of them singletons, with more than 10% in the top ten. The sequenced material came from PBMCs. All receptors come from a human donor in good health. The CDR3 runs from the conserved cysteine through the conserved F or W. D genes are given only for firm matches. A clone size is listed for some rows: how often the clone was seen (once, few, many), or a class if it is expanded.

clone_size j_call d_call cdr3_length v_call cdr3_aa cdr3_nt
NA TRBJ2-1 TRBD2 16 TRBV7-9 CASNLAGGAEGNEQFF TGTGCCAGCAACTTAGCGGGAGGGGCTGAGGGGAATGAGCAGTTCTTC
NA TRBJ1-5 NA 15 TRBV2 CASSVAGGESQPQHF TGTGCCAGCAGTGTTGCGGGAGGGGAAAGTCAGCCCCAGCATTTT
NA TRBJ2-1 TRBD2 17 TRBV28 CASSSTPGTSLQVEQFF TGTGCCAGCAGTTCCACCCCTGGGACTAGCCTACAGGTTGAGCAGTTCTTC
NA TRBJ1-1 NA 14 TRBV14 CASSQIREGTEAFF TGTGCCAGCAGCCAAATCCGGGAGGGGACTGAAGCTTTCTTT
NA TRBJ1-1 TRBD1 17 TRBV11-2 CASSSTGGRTKGTEAFF TGTGCCAGCAGCTCTACAGGGGGACGGACAAAGGGCACTGAAGCTTTCTTT
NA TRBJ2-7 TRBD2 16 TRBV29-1 CSVDGVGGMGSYEQYF TGCAGCGTTGATGGGGTGGGAGGGATGGGCTCCTACGAGCAGTACTTC
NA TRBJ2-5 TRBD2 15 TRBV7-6 CASSIAGGPWETQYF TGTGCCAGCAGCATAGCGGGAGGGCCTTGGGAGACCCAGTACTTC
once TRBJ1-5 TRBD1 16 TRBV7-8 CASSLEGQGGHQPQHF TGTGCCAGCAGCTTAGAGGGACAGGGAGGTCATCAGCCCCAGCATTTT
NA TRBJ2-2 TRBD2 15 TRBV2 CASRPGGRDTGELFF TGTGCCAGCAGACCCGGCGGGAGAGACACCGGGGAGCTGTTTTTT
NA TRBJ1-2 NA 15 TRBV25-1 CASSEWGGAEYGYTF TGTGCCAGCAGTGAATGGGGGGGGGCCGAGTATGGCTACACCTTC
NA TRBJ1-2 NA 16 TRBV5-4 CASSSGGTGTRYGYTF TGTGCCAGCAGCTCCGGCGGTACGGGAACTAGGTATGGCTACACCTTC
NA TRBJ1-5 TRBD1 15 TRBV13 CASSQGQGWNQPQHF TGTGCCAGCAGCCAAGGACAGGGTTGGAATCAGCCCCAGCATTTT
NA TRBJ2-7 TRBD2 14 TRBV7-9 CASSPSGTSYEQYF TGTGCCAGCAGCCCCAGCGGGACCTCCTACGAGCAGTACTTC
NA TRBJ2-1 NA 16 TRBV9 CASSVAWGDLGNEQFF TGTGCCAGCAGCGTAGCATGGGGCGATCTTGGCAATGAGCAGTTCTTC
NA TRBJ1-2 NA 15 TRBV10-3 CAISEKGQSFYGYTF TGTGCCATCAGTGAAAAGGGGCAAAGCTTCTATGGCTACACCTTC
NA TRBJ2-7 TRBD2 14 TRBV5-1 CASSPQRGTNEQYF TGCGCCAGCAGTCCTCAGCGGGGAACCAACGAGCAGTACTTC
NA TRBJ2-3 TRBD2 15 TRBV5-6 CASSLLAGGTDTQYF TGTGCCAGCAGCTTGTTAGCGGGGGGCACAGATACGCAGTATTTT
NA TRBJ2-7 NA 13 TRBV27 CASRRDTSYEQYF TGTGCCAGCAGAAGGGACACTTCCTACGAGCAGTACTTC
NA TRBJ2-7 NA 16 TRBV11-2 CASSPRGAGDNYEQYF TGTGCCAGCAGCCCCCGGGGGGCAGGAGACAATTACGAGCAGTACTTC
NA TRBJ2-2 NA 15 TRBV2 CASNLGGPNTGELFF TGTGCCAGCAACCTCGGTGGTCCGAACACCGGGGAGCTGTTTTTT
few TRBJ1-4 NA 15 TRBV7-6 CASSLEVGADEKLFF TGTGCCAGCAGCTTAGAAGTGGGGGCCGATGAAAAACTGTTTTTT
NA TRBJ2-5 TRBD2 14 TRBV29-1 CSVDLSGSGETQYF TGCAGCGTTGACTTAAGCGGGAGCGGGGAGACCCAGTACTTC
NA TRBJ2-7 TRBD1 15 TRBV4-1 CASSQPGTGRYEQYF TGCGCCAGCAGCCAGCCCGGGACAGGGAGATACGAGCAGTACTTC
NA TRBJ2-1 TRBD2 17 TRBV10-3 CAISESAGGPPYNEQFF TGTGCCATCAGTGAGTCTGCGGGAGGGCCTCCCTACAATGAGCAGTTCTTC
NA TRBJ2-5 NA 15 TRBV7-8 CASSLERQAKETQYF TGTGCCAGCAGCTTAGAGCGACAGGCCAAAGAGACCCAGTACTTC